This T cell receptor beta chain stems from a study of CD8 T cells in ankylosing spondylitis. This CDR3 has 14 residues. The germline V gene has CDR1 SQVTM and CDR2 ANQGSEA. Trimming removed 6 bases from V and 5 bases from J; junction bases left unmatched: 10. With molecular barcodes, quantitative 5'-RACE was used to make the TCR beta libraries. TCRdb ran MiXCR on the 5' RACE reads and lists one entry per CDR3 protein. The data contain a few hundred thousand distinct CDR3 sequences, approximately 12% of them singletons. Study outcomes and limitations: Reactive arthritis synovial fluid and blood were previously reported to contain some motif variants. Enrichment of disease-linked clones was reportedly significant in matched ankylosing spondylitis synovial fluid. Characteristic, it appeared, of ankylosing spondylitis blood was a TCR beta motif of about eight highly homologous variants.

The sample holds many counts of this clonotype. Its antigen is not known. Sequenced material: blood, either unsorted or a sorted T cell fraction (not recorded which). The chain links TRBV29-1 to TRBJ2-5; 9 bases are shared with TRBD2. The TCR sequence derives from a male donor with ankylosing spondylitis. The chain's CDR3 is CSVSGSGSDETQYF. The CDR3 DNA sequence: TGCAGCGTCTCGGGTAGCGGGAGCGATGAGACCCAGTACTTC.